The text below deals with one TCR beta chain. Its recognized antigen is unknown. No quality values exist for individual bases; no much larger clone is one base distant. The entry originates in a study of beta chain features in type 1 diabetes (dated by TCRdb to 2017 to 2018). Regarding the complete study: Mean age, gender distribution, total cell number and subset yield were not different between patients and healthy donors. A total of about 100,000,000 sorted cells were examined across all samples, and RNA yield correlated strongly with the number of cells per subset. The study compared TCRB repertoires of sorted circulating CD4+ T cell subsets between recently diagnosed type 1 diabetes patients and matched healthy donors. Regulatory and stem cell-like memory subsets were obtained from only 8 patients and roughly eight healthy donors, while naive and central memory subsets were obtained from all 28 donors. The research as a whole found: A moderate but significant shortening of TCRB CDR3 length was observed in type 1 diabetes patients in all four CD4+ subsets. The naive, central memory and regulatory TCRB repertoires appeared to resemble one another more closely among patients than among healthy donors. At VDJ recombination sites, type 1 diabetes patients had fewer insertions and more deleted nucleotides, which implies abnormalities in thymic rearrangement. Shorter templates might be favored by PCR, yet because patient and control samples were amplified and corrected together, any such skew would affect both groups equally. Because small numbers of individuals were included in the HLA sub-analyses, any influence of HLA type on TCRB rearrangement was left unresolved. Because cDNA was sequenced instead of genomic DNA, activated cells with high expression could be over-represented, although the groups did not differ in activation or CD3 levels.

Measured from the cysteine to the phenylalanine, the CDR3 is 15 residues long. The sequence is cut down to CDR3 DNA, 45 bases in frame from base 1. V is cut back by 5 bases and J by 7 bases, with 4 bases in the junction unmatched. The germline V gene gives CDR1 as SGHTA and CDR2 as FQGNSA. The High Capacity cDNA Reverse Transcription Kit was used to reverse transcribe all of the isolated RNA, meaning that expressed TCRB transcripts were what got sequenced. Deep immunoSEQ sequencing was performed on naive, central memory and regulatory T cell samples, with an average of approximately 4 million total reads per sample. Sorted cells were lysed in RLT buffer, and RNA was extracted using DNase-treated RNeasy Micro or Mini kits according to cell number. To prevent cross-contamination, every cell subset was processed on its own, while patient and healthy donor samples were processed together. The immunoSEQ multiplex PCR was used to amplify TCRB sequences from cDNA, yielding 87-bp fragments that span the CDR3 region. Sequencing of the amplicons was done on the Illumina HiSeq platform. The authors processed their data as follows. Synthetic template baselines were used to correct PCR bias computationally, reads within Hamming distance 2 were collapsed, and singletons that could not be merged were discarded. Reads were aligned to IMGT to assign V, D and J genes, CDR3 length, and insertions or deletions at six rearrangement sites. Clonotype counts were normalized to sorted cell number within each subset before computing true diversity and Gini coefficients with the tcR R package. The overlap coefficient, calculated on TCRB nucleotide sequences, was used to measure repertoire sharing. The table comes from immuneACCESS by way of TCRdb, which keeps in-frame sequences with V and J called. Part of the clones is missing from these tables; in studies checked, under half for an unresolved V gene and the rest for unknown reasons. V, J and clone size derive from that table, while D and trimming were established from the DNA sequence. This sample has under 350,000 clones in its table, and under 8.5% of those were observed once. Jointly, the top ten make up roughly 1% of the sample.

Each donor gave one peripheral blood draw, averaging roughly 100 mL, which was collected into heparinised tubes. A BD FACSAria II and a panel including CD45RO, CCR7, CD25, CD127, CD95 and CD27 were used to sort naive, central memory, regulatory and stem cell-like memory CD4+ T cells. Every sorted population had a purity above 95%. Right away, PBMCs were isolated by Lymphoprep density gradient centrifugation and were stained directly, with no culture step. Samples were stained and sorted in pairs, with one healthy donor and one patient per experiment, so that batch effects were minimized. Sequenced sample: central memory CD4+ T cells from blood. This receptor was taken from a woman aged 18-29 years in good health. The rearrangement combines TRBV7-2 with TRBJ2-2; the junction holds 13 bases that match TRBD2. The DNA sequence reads TGTGCCAGCAGCCAGGGACTAGCGGGAATCGGGGAGCTGTTTTTT. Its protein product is CASSQGLAGIGELFF.